Following are 30 T cell receptor beta chains from one sample sequenced in a study of T cells after yellow fever vaccination. TCRdb recomputed calls from the 5' RACE reads with MiXCR, one row per CDR3 protein. The sample shows about 350,000 distinct CDR3 sequences, around 8.1% of them seen only once. The sample in question was PBMCs, obtained approximately 40 days after the first yellow fever vaccination. The receptors were sampled from a young man who received the YFV17D yellow fever vaccine.

There are a few counts of this clonotype. V and J are TRBV12-5 and TRBJ1-1, with D maybe TRBD1 (5 bases). The CDR3 is made up of 15 amino acids. Germline lookup yields CDR1 LGHNT and CDR2 FRNRAP. V was pared by 0 bases and J by 1 base, with 9 bases between. The CDR3 DNA reads TGTGCTAGTGGTTTGGTACTTACAGGGAACACTGAAGCTTTCTTT. Translated: CASGLVLTGNTEAFF.

This clonotype was detected a few times. This chain joins TRBV27 and TRBJ1-4, with TRBD1 identical over 8 bases. The CDR3 covers 14 residues. After removal of 8 bases from V and 2 bases from J, the junction contained 4 bases not matched to a gene. Germline V CDR1 and CDR2: MNHEY, SMNVEV (reference sequence). The DNA for the CDR3 is TGTGCCAGCGGGGGGACAGGCACTAATGAAAAACTGTTTTTT. Translation gives CASGGTGTNEKLFF.

There are a few counts of this clonotype. The chain is built from TRBV14 and TRBJ2-7; 7 bases are a match to TRBD1. V dropped 4 bases and J dropped 3; count of bases not matched to a gene: 9. Germline V gives CDR1 SGHDN, CDR2 FVKESK. This CDR3 contains 15 residues. CDR3 bases: TGTGCCAGCAGCCCGACAGGGACGGGGAACTACGAGCAGTACTTC. Amino acids: CASSPTGTGNYEQYF. Variable domain in full (rest from reference TRBV14 and TRBJ2-7): EAGVTQFPSHSVIEKGQTVTLRCDPISGHDNLYWYRRVMGKEIKFLLHFVKESKQDESGMPNNRFLAERTGGTYSTLKVQPAELEDSGVYFCASSPTGTGNYEQYFGPGTRLTVT.

This clonotype was counted between two and nine times. The V gene is TRBV7-9, the J gene TRBJ1-4, with D uncertain. This CDR3 has 15 residues. The V gene's germline CDR1 is SEHNR and CDR2 FQNEAQ (reference sequence). V lost 0 bases and J lost 6, with 11 bases in between. In DNA form, the CDR3 reads TGTGCCAGCAGCTTAGCGCGCAGGAACTATGAAAAACTGTTTTTT. Its translation: CASSLARRNYEKLFF.

Remarks on this clonotype: A much larger clone is a single base away; this may be a read error. The chain employs TRBV23-1 and TRBJ2-1; 7 bases match TRBD1. TRBV23-1 carries the ORF label, with uncertain function. The CDR3 runs to 18 residues. The CDR3 DNA sequence: TGCGCCAGCAGTCTGGACAGGTCCGGGAATTACGCATACAATGGGCAGTTCTTC. It codes for CASSLDRSGNYAYNGQFF.

The rearrangement uses TRBV5-8 and TRBJ1-6, with 8 bases that match TRBD1. The length of the CDR3 is 14 residues. V was clipped by 9 bases and J by 10 bases; unmatched bases: 12. From germline, CDR1 is SGHTS and CDR2 YDEGEE. The CDR3 DNA is TGTGCCACCCCCGGACAGGGCTGGAGCTCACCCCTCCACTTT. Translated: CATPGQGWSSPLHF.

The table lists this clonotype with a few counts. The CDR3 loop reads CSVSRQGAYEQYF. The CDR3 nucleotides read TGCAGCGTGAGCAGACAGGGGGCCTACGAGCAGTACTTC. The chain recombines TRBV29-1 with TRBJ2-7; 9 bases map to TRBD1. The V and J ends lost 6 bases and 2 bases, in that order; junction bases with no gene match: 5. Germline V gene sequence: CDR1 SQVTM, CDR2 ANQGSEA. The length of the CDR3 is 13 residues.

In its sample, this clonotype was seen a few times. The rearrangement uses TRBV7-2 and TRBJ1-3; no definite D call. The CDR3 runs 12 residues. V was shortened by 7 bases and J by 6 bases, with 10 bases between the two germline ends. Germline V lookup: CDR1 SGHTA, CDR2 FQGNSA. CDR3 residues: CASTHVENTIYF. CDR3 nucleotides: TGTGCCAGCACCCACGTGGAAAACACCATATATTTT.

Only a few counts were recorded for this clonotype. The chain joins TRBV5-1 to TRBJ2-6; D is unclear. V was trimmed by 1 base and J by 4 bases, leaving 6 bases between them. CDR1 SGHRS and CDR2 YFSETQ come from the germline V gene. CDR3 length: 14 amino acids. CDR3 amino acids: CASSLTPGANVLTF. DNA of the CDR3: TGCGCCAGCAGCTTGACCCCCGGGGCCAACGTCCTGACTTTC.

This clonotype showed up just a few times. The chain links TRBV5-1 to TRBJ1-6; D gene uncertain. V lost 0 bases and J lost 14, with 12 bases in between. The CDR3 is made up of 13 amino acids. The germline CDR1 and CDR2 sequences are SGHRS and YFSETQ. CDR3 sequence (DNA): TGCGCCAGCAGCTTGGTAGGCCCCAGGTCCCTCCACTTT. It codes for CASSLVGPRSLHF.

The chain joins TRBV29-1 to TRBJ2-7; D might be TRBD1 or TRBD2, each matching 5 bases. In germline, CDR1 is SQVTM, CDR2 ANQGSEA. There are 12 residues in the CDR3. The germline V and J ends were trimmed by 6 bases and 2 bases, with 11 bases remaining between them. This chain's CDR3 is CSVGADTYEQYF. CDR3 DNA: TGCAGCGTCGGGGCGGATACCTACGAGCAGTACTTC.

The chain employs TRBV5-1 and TRBJ2-7, with TRBD1 identical over 9 bases. Germline V lookup: CDR1 SGHRS, CDR2 YFSETQ. This CDR3 has 15 amino acids. The V and J ends lost 4 bases and 1 base, in that order; junction bases with no gene match: 6. The CDR3 bases are TGCGCCAGCAGCATCGGGACAGGGCCATCCTACGAGCAGTACTTC. Amino acids: CASSIGTGPSYEQYF.

This clonotype occurred a few times. This chain links TRBV4-3 with TRBJ1-5; perhaps TRBD1 as D (5 bases). V lost 0 bases, J lost 4 bases, and 13 bases lay in between. Germline loops: CDR1 LGHNA, CDR2 YSLEER. The CDR3 loop spans 16 amino acids. DNA of the CDR3: TGCGCCAGCAGCCAAGATGTGACAGCATTAAATCAGCCCCAGCATTTT. It codes for CASSQDVTALNQPQHF.

The chain has TRBV9 and TRBJ2-1; no definite D call. The germline V and J ends were trimmed by 1 base and 5 bases, with 10 bases remaining between them. This CDR3 comprises 14 residues. Germline V lookup: CDR1 SGDLS, CDR2 YYNGEE. Here the CDR3 reads CASSVLGVDNEQFF. CDR3 DNA sequence: TGTGCCAGCAGCGTACTAGGAGTTGACAATGAGCAGTTCTTC. The entire variable domain, with the rest obtained from reference TRBV9 and TRBJ2-1, is as follows: DSGVTQTPKHLITATGQRVTLRCSPRSGDLSVYWYQQSLDQGLQFLIQYYNGEERAKGNILERFSAQQFPDLHSELNLSSLELGDSALYFCASSVLGVDNEQFFGPGTRLTVL.

This clonotype was seen more than once but under ten times. The chain carries TRBV4-1 and TRBJ1-5; D not resolved. V dropped 0 bases and J dropped 5 bases, with 5 bases sitting between them. The CDR3 length is 13 residues. Germline lookup yields CDR1 MGHRA and CDR2 YSYEKL. The CDR3 here is CASSQERDQPQHF. As DNA, the CDR3 is TGCGCCAGCAGCCAAGAACGGGATCAGCCCCAGCATTTT.

The V gene is TRBV7-2, the J gene TRBJ2-2; TRBD2 might be the D (6 bases). This CDR3 is built from 14 residues. Per germline, CDR1 SGHTA and CDR2 FQGNSA. V was trimmed by 5 bases and J by 6 bases, leaving 13 bases between them. CDR3 amino acids: CASSPTRSAGELFF. The CDR3 DNA reads as TGTGCCAGCAGCCCGACTAGGTCGGCCGGGGAGCTGTTTTTT.

The CDR3 coding sequence is TGTGCCAGCAGCTTCTCAGGGACCCCCAATGAAAAACTGTTTTTT. Amino acid sequence: CASSFSGTPNEKLFF. The V call is TRBV5-4, the J call TRBJ1-4; perhaps TRBD1 as D (5 bases). V was shortened by 2 bases and J by 5 bases, with 13 bases between the two germline ends. This CDR3 region has 15 residues. The germline gives CDR1 SGHNT, CDR2 YYREEE (reference sequence).

This clonotype was seen many times. The chain is built from TRBV10-3 and TRBJ2-7; possible D gene TRBD2, 6 bases. The length of the CDR3 is 14 residues. The germline CDR1 and CDR2 sequences are ENHRY and SYGVKD. Trimming cost V 11 bases and J 3 bases, with 20 bases left between them. This CDR3 is CAPPGELIFYEQYF. The DNA for the CDR3 is TGTGCCCCTCCGGGGGAGCTAATCTTCTACGAGCAGTACTTC.

The chain has TRBV5-5 and TRBJ1-5; D unresolved. The V gene's germline CDR1 is SGHKS and CDR2 YYEKEE (reference sequence). This CDR3 has 13 amino acids. With 1 base removed from V and 11 bases from J, the gap between germline ends came to 13 bases. In DNA, the CDR3 is TGTGCCAGCAGCTTGTACCCGGAAGAGGCCCAGCATTTT. Protein product: CASSLYPEEAQHF.

V is TRBV7-2 and J is TRBJ1-2; 10 bases map to TRBD1. V dropped 4 bases and J dropped 2; count of bases not matched to a gene: 1. The CDR3 is 14 amino acids. CDR1 and CDR2 (germline): SGHTA, FQGNSA. Here the CDR3 DNA reads TGTGCCAGCAGCTGGGACAGGGGCAACTATGGCTACACCTTC. It codes for CASSWDRGNYGYTF.

This clonotype was observed a handful of times. In DNA form, the CDR3 reads TGTGCCAGCAGTTCAACAGGGGAATATGGCTACACCTTC. Translated, it gives CASSSTGEYGYTF. The rearrangement uses TRBV6-5 and TRBJ1-2; 7 bases fit TRBD1. V lost 4 bases, J lost 5 bases, and 4 bases stayed unmatched. The CDR3 is 13 residues long. CDR1 and CDR2 (germline): MNHEY, SVGAGI.

Ten or more counts support this clonotype. For the CDR3, the DNA is TGCGCCAGCAGCTTGTCTTACGGGGCGGACACTGAAGCTTTCTTT. Its protein product is CASSLSYGADTEAFF. The chain is built from TRBV5-1 and TRBJ1-1; a weak D match, TRBD1 (5 bases). The V end lost 1 base, the J end lost 3 bases, and 13 bases lay between the germline ends. CDR3 length: 15 residues. The germline gives CDR1 SGHRS, CDR2 YFSETQ.

The table lists this clonotype with a few counts. Just one base apart from a much larger clone, this may be a read error. This sequence joins TRBV7-2 and TRBJ1-1; tentative D call: TRBD1 (5 bases). The CDR3 extends over 13 amino acids. Trimming removed 5 bases from V and 1 base from J, with 8 bases in between. Germline V lookup: CDR1 SGHTA, CDR2 FQGNSA. The CDR3 bases are TGTGCCAGCAGCACGACAGCGAACACTGAAGCTTTCTTT. Translating gives CASSTTANTEAFF.

This clonotype was observed a few times. The rearrangement uses TRBV5-1 and TRBJ2-6; 10 bases fit TRBD2. The ends lost 4 bases at V and 4 bases at J; junction bases unmatched: 8. The germline V gene encodes CDR1 SGHRS and CDR2 YFSETQ. The CDR3 runs 17 residues. CDR3 sequence: CASSRSSGGTGANVLTF. CDR3 sequence (DNA): TGCGCCAGCAGCAGATCTAGCGGGGGTACCGGGGCCAACGTCCTGACTTTC.

This clonotype was counted many times. The chain recombines TRBV20-1 with TRBJ2-1; TRBD2 is a possible D gene (6 bases). Germline-derived CDR1 and CDR2 are DFQATT and SNEGSKA (reference sequence). V was trimmed by 3 bases and J by 6 bases, leaving 9 bases between them. The CDR3 totals 12 residues. CDR3 in DNA: TGCAGTGCTAGTAGGGACTCCAATGAGCAGTTCTTC. Encoded protein: CSASRDSNEQFF.

The V gene is TRBV4-3, the J gene TRBJ2-7; the match to TRBD2 covers 7 bases. The CDR3 has 17 amino acids. The trim removed 4 bases at V and 3 bases at J, leaving 15 bases unmatched. Germline V CDR1 and CDR2: LGHNA, YSLEER. This chain's CDR3 is CASSPLPRLAESYEQYF. The CDR3 nucleotides are TGCGCCAGCAGCCCCCTGCCTCGGCTAGCGGAAAGCTACGAGCAGTACTTC.

The sample holds a few counts of this clonotype. The chain couples TRBV2 to TRBJ1-2; 9 nucleotides match TRBD1. Germline trimming cut 8 bases from V and 8 bases from J; bases unmatched to any gene: 9. The CDR3 covers 13 residues. Germline V lookup: CDR1 SNHLY, CDR2 FYNNEI. CDR3 region: CASAPGQGSGYTF. CDR3 nucleotide sequence: TGTGCCAGCGCGCCGGGACAGGGAAGCGGCTACACCTTC.

The rearrangement links TRBV4-2 to TRBJ2-3; unclear D gene. Germline V gene sequence: CDR1 LGHNA, CDR2 YNFKEQ. The ends were cut back, 6 bases at V and 6 bases at J, with 13 bases in the middle. The CDR3 has 13 amino acids. CDR3 sequence (DNA): TGTGCCAGCAGTCACCTTGACGGGGATACGCAGTATTTT. This sequence encodes CASSHLDGDTQYF.

V gene TRBV5-1 combines with J gene TRBJ2-2; TRBD2 is a possible D gene (6 bases). Germline-derived CDR1 and CDR2 are SGHRS and YFSETQ. V was clipped by 6 bases and J by 5 bases, with 8 bases between them. The CDR3 loop spans 12 amino acids. In DNA, the CDR3 is TGCGCCAGCACGGGGGTAACCGGGGAGCTGTTTTTT. Translated: CASTGVTGELFF.

This clonotype showed up many times. V usage is TRBV6-1 and J usage is TRBJ2-3; TRBD2 matches 7 bases. V lost 8 bases and J lost 6; bases outside the gene matches: 8. This CDR3 has 13 amino acids. Germline V gives CDR1 MNHNS, CDR2 SASEGT. The CDR3 protein is CASGDYKSDTQYF. In DNA, the CDR3 is TGTGCCAGCGGGGACTATAAAAGCGATACGCAGTATTTT.